This T cell receptor beta chain came from a study of T cells in Graves' hyperthyroidism and ophthalmopathy. Study outcomes and limitations: The blood repertoire included most of the expanded thyroid clonotypes above 0.001.

The authors deemed Graves' hyperthyroidism stable absent ophthalmopathy progression within 18 months. Hyperthyroidism was newly diagnosed in patients aged 18 to 65 (duration under 2 months). PBMCs were sourced from less than 12 ml fresh peripheral blood. From RNA transcripts, TCR beta CDR3 regions were amplified. Using the HTBI primer set, a first-round RT-PCR was run on the TCR CDR3. TCRdb independently ran MiXCR on the multiplex PCR reads; one entry per CDR3 protein. The sample comprises 340,000 or so distinct CDR3 sequences, around a sixth of which are singletons, and approximately 49% rests with the top ten. At least ten counts were recorded for this clonotype. Antigen: not known. The CDR3 sequence is 15 residues long. Trimming removed 2 bases from V and 0 bases from J; junction bases left unmatched: 4. Germline V lookup: CDR1 SGHDT, CDR2 YYEEEE.

The specimen sequenced was blood. This chain links TRBV5-6 with TRBJ2-7; 8 nucleotides agree with TRBD1. The TCR comes from a woman aged 45 to 65 with Graves' hyperthyroidism. The CDR3 spells CASSFFTGGSYEQYV. The CDR3 coding sequence is TGTGCCAGCAGCTTCTTTACAGGGGGCTCCTACGAGCAGTACGTC.